This paragraph reports one T cell receptor beta chain. The CDR3 loop spans 15 amino acids. After removal of 6 bases from V and 2 bases from J, the junction contained 7 bases not matched to a gene. The germline V gene encodes CDR1 MDHEN and CDR2 SYDVKM. Profiling relied on immunoSEQ multiplex PCR, and the TCRdb table lists in-frame clones only, not all of them. The table includes 85,000 or so clones, approximately 83% detected once. The record originates from a study of OX40 agonist ivuxolimab in advanced cancers. Sequencing used CD4+ or CD8+ T cells sorted from blood, obtained in a trial of the OX40 agonist ivuxolimab. J is TRBJ1-5 and V is TRBV28, with TRBD1 matching 7 bases. This sequence was found in an adult with an advanced solid tumor such as melanoma, head and neck, liver or kidney cancer. Here the CDR3 DNA reads TGTGCCAGCAGGATTACTACAGGGGGCAATCAGCCCCAGCATTTT. It is translated as CASRITTGGNQPQHF.